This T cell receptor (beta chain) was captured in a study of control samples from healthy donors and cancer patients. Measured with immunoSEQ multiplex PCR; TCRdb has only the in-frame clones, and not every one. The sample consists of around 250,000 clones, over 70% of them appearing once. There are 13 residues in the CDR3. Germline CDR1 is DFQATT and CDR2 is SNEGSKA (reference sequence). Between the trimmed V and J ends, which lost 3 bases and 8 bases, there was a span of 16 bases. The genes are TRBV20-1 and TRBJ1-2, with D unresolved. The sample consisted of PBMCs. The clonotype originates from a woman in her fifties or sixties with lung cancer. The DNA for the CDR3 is TGCAGTGCTAGTCCCGGACCTAGGGTGGGCTACACCTTC. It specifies CSASPGPRVGYTF.